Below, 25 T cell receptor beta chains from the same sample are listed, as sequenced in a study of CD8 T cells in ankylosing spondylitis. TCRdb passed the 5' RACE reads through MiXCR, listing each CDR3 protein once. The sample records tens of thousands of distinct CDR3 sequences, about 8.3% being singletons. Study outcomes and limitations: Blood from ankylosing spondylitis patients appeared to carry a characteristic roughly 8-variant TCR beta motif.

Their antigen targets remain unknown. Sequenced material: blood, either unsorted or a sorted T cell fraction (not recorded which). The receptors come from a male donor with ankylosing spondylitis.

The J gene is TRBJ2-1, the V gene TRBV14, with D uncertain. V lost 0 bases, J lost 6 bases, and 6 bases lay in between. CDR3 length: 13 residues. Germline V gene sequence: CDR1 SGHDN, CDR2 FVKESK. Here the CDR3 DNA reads TGTGCCAGCAGCCAAGATAGTTTCAATGAGCAGTTCTTC. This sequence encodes CASSQDSFNEQFF. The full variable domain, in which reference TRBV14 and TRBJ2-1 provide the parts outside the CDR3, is EAGVTQFPSHSVIEKGQTVTLRCDPISGHDNLYWYRRVMGKEIKFLLHFVKESKQDESGMPNNRFLAERTGGTYSTLKVQPAELEDSGVYFCASSQDSFNEQFFGPGTRLTVL.

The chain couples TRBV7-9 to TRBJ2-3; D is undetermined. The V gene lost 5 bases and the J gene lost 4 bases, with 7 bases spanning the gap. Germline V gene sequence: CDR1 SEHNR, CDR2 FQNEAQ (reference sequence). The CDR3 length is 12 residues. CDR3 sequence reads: CASSTLSDTQYF. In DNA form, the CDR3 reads TGTGCCAGCAGCACACTGTCAGATACGCAGTATTTT. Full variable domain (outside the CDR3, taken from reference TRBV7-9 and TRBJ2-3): DTGVSQNPRHKITKRGQNVTFRCDPISEHNRLYWYRQTLGQGPEFLTYFQNEAQLEKSRLLSDRFSAERPKGSFSTLEIQRTEQGDSAMYLCASSTLSDTQYFGPGTRLTVL.

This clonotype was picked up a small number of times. The CDR3 coding sequence is TGTGCCAGCAGTGAAAATCCGGATACTACTTCCTACGAGCAGTACGTC. Its translation: CASSENPDTTSYEQYV. V gene TRBV2 combines with J gene TRBJ2-7; D gene uncertain. CDR1 is SNHLY and CDR2 is FYNNEI in the germline V gene. Deletions cut 2 bases from V and 1 base from J, with 15 bases between. The CDR3 spans 16 residues.

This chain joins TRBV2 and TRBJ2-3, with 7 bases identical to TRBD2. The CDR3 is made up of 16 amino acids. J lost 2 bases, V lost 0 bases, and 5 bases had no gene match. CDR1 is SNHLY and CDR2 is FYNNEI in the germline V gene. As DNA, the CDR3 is TGTGCCAGCAGTGAAGCAGCGGGAACGCTCACAGATACGCAGTATTTT. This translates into CASSEAAGTLTDTQYF.

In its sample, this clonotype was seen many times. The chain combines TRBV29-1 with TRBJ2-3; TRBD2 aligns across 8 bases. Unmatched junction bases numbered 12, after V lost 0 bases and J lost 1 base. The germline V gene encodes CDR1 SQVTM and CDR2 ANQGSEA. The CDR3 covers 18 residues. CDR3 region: CSVEELGGRSDGTDTQYF. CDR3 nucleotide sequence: TGCAGCGTTGAAGAACTCGGCGGGAGGTCAGACGGCACAGATACGCAGTATTTT.

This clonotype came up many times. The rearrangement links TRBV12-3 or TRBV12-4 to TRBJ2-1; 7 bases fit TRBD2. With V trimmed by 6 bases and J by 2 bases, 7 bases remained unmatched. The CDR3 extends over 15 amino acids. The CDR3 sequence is CASRPRELPYNEQFF. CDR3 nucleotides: TGTGCCAGCAGGCCGCGGGAGCTTCCCTACAATGAGCAGTTCTTC.

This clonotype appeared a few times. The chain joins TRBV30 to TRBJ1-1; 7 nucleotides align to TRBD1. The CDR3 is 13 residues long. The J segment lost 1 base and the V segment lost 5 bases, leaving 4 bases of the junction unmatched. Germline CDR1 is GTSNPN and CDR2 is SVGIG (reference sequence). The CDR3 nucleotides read TGTGCCTGGGCTGACAGGGAGAACACTGAAGCTTTCTTT. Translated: CAWADRENTEAFF.

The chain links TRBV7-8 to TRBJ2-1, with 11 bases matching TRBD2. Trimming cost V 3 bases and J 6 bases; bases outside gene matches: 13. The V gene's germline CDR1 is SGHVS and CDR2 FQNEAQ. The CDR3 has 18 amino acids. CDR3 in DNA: TGTGCCAGCAGCTTCGGACTAGCGGGTTCCCCGCGGGGCAATGAGCAGTTCTTC. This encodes CASSFGLAGSPRGNEQFF.

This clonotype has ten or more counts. DNA for the CDR3: TGTGCCAGCAGCTCATTAGCGGGGGCCCCAGATACGCAGTATTTT. Protein: CASSSLAGAPDTQYF. V usage is TRBV7-8 and J usage is TRBJ2-3, with 9 bases lining up with TRBD2. The CDR3 is 15 amino acids. The junction had 6 bases not matched to a gene; V was cut back by 4 bases and J by 4 bases. Germline V gene data show CDR1 as SGHVS and CDR2 as FQNEAQ.

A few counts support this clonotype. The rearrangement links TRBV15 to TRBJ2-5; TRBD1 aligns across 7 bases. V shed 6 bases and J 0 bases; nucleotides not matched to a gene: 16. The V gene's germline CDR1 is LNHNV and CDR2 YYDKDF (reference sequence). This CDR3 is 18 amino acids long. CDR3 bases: TGTGCCACCAGGGGCTCTCCCGGGACAGCCTCGTACCAAGAGACCCAGTACTTC. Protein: CATRGSPGTASYQETQYF.

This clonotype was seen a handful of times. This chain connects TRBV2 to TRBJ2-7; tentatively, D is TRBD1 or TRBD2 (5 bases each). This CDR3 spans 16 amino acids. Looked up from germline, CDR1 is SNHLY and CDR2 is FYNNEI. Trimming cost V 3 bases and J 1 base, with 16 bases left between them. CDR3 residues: CASSDDLGTISYEQYF. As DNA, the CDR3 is TGTGCCAGCAGTGACGACTTAGGGACCATATCCTACGAGCAGTACTTC.

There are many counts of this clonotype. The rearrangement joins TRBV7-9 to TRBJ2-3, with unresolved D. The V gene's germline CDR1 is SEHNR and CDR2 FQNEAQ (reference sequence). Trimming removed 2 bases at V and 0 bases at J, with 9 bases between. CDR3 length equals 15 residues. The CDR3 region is CASSLLGKSTDTQYF. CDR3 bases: TGTGCCAGCAGCTTACTGGGAAAGAGCACAGATACGCAGTATTTT.

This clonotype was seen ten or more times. The CDR3 here is CASSLEAMNTGELFF. For the CDR3, the DNA is TGTGCCAGCAGCTTAGAGGCCATGAACACCGGGGAGCTGTTTTTT. This rearrangement joins TRBV7-9 to TRBJ2-2; D remains ambiguous. The V gene's germline CDR1 is SEHNR and CDR2 FQNEAQ (reference sequence). The CDR3 totals 15 residues. V shed 1 base and J shed 1 base, with 7 bases lying between them.

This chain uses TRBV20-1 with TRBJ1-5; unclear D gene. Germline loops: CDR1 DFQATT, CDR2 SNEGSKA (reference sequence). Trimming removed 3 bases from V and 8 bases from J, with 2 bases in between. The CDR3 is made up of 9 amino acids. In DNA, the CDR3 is TGCAGTGCTAGGGAGCCCCAGCATTTT. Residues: CSAREPQHF.

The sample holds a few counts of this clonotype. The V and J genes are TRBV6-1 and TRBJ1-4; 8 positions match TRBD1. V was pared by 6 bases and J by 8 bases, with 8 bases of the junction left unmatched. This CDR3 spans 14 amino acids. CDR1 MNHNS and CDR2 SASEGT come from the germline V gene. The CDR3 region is CASSQRQGLEKLFF. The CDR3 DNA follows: TGTGCCAGCAGCCAACGACAGGGGCTGGAAAAACTGTTTTTT.

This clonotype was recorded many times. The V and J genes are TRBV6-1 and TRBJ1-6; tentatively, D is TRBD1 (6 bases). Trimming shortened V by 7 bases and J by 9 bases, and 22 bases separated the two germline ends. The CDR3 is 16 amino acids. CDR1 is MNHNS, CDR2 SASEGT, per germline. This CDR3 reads CASTPLGGSSGSPLHF. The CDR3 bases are TGTGCCAGCACCCCTCTAGGGGGTTCCTCTGGTTCACCCCTCCACTTT.

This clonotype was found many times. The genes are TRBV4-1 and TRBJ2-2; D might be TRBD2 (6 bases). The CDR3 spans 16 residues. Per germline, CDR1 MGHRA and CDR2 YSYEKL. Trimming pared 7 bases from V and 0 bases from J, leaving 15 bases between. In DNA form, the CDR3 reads TGCGCCAGCACCCCGCGGGGAGGAGCGAACACCGGGGAGCTGTTTTTT. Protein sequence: CASTPRGGANTGELFF.

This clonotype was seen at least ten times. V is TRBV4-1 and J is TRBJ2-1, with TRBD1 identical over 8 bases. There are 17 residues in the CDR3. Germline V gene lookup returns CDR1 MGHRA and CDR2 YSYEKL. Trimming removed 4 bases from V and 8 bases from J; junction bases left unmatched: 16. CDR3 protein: CASSLLTGVTIPDEQFF. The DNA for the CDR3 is TGCGCCAGCAGCCTTCTGACAGGGGTGACTATCCCCGATGAGCAGTTCTTC.

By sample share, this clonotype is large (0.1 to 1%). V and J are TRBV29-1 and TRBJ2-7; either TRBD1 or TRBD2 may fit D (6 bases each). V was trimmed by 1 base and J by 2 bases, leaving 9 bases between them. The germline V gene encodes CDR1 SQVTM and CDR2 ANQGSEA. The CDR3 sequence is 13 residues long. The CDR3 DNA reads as TGCAGCGTTGAAGGCGGGACAACCTACGAGCAGTACTTC. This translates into CSVEGGTTYEQYF.

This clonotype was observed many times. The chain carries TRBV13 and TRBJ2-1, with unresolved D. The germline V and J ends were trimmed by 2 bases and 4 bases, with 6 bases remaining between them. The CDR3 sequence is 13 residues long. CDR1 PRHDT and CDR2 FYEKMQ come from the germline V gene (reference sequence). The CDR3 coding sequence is TGTGCCAGCAGCTTAAATCGGTACAATGAGCAGTTCTTC. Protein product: CASSLNRYNEQFF.

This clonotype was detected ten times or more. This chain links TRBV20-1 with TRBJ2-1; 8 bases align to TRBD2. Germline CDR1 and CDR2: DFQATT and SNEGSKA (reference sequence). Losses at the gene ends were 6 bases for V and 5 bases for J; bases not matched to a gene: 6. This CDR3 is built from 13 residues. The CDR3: CSAKGLGDNEQFF. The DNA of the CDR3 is TGCAGTGCCAAGGGACTAGGGGACAATGAGCAGTTCTTC.

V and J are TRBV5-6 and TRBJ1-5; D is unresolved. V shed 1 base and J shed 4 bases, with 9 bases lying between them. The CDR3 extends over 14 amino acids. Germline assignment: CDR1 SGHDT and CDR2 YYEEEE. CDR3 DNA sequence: TGTGCCAGCAGCTTGTGGCGTGGGAATCAGCCCCAGCATTTT. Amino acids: CASSLWRGNQPQHF. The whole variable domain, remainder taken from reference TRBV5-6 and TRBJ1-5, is DAGVTQSPTHLIKTRGQQVTLRCSPKSGHDTVSWYQQALGQGPQFIFQYYEEEERQRGNFPDRFSGHQFPNYSSELNVNALLLGDSALYLCASSLWRGNQPQHFGDGTRLSIL.

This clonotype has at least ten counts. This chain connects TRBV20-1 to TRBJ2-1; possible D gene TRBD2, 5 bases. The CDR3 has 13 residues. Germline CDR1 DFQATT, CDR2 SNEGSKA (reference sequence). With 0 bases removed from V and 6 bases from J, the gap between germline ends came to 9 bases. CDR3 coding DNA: TGCAGTGCTAGAGATGAAGCGGCCAATGAGCAGTTCTTC. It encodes CSARDEAANEQFF.

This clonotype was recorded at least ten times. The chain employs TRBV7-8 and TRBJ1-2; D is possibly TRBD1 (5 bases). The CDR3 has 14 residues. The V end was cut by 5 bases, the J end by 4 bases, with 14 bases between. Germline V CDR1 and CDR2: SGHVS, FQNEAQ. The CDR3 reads CASSPQGGVYGYTF. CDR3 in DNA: TGTGCCAGCAGCCCCCAGGGAGGGGTCTATGGCTACACCTTC.

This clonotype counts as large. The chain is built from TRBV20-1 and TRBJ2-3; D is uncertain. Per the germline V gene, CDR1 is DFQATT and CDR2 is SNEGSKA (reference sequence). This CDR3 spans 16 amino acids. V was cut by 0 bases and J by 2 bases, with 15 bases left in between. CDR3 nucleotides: TGCAGTGCTAGAGATTTAGACTCCACTTCCACAGATACGCAGTATTTT. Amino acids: CSARDLDSTSTDTQYF.